Presented here are 7 T cell receptor beta chains from one specimen sequenced in a study of blood T cells in healthy people across ages (dated by TCRdb to between 2015 and 2017). The library was prepared using 5' RACE. The reads were generated on an Illumina HiSeq 2500. The second PCR ran for about 6 to 12 cycles and used a J-beta primer mix along with a sample-barcoded 5' primer. TCRdb reran the public reads through fastp at Q25 and MiXCR, keeping productive beta chains. CDR3 protein sequences are deduplicated, and each keeps its most common genes and DNA. The sample profile shows approximately 790,000 distinct CDR3 sequences; around 62% of them were found once. The top ten clones comprise approximately 30% of the sample. Sequenced input: blood. The receptors here all came from a man aged 25-40 years in good health.

The gene calls are TRBV20-1 and TRBJ2-2, with unresolved D. This CDR3 contains 13 residues. Trimming removed 1 base at V and 8 bases at J, with 11 bases between. Germline CDR1 and CDR2: DFQATT and SNEGSKA (reference sequence). The CDR3 DNA follows: TGCAGTGCTAGAGGTCCCGCTGGAGGGGAGCTGTTTTTT. This encodes CSARGPAGGELFF.

This rearrangement joins TRBV7-2 to TRBJ2-1, with TRBD2 identical over 8 bases. The V segment lost 5 bases and the J segment 4 bases; nucleotides outside the gene matches: 10. CDR3 size: 16 residues. Germline CDR1 is SGHTA and CDR2 is FQGNSA. CDR3 sequence: CASSKSYGGGYNEQFF. CDR3 bases: TGTGCCAGCAGCAAATCCTACGGGGGGGGTTACAATGAGCAGTTCTTC.

J is TRBJ2-1 and V is TRBV13, with 11 bases matching TRBD1. Germline CDR1 PRHDT, CDR2 FYEKMQ (reference sequence). CDR3 length equals 18 residues. With V trimmed by 5 bases and J by 7 bases, 16 bases remained unmatched. Here the CDR3 reads CASSPNLWGQGGSNEQFF. CDR3 coding DNA: TGTGCCAGCAGCCCAAATTTATGGGGACAGGGGGGGTCGAATGAGCAGTTCTTC.

This chain connects TRBV15 to TRBJ2-1; D gene unclear. From germline, CDR1 is LNHNV and CDR2 YYDKDF (reference sequence). The CDR3 length is 15 residues. V was shortened by 1 base and J by 2 bases, with 9 bases between the two germline ends. In DNA, the CDR3 is TGTGCCACCAGCAGAGTAGCAGGCCCCTACAATGAGCAGTTCTTC. It encodes CATSRVAGPYNEQFF.

This clonotype was found many times. The J gene is TRBJ1-5, the V gene TRBV3-1; 7 bases align to TRBD1. Germline lookup yields CDR1 LGHDT and CDR2 YNNKEL (reference sequence). The CDR3 loop spans 14 amino acids. The J segment lost 4 bases and the V segment lost 5 bases, leaving 5 bases of the junction unmatched. Written as DNA, the CDR3 is TGTGCCAGCAGCACGACAGGGCGGAATCAGCCCCAGCATTTT. Translation: CASSTTGRNQPQHF.

The chain has TRBV6-5 and TRBJ2-1; 8 bases align to TRBD2. From germline, CDR1 is MNHEY and CDR2 SVGAGI. Losses at the gene ends were 2 bases for V and 5 bases for J; bases not matched to a gene: 5. The CDR3 loop spans 15 amino acids. In nucleotides, the CDR3 is TGTGCCAGCAGTTACCGGGCGGGGGGAAACAATGAGCAGTTCTTC. Protein: CASSYRAGGNNEQFF.

The chain links TRBV20-1 to TRBJ2-1, with 7 bases that match TRBD1. The CDR3 has 13 residues. Germline V gene data show CDR1 as DFQATT and CDR2 as SNEGSKA (reference sequence). J gave up 7 bases and V 0 bases, and 3 bases lay outside the gene matches. CDR3 DNA: TGCAGTGCTAGAGATCTCAGGGGGAATGAGCAGTTCTTC. Its protein product is CSARDLRGNEQFF.